The text below deals with one T cell receptor (beta chain). The sample is drawn from a study of PD-1 blockade in classical Hodgkin lymphoma. The method was immunoSEQ multiplex PCR; TCRdb's version includes in-frame clones alone and lacks a portion of them. The profile covers about 7,800 clones, with around 84% appearing a single time and under 25% taken by the ten largest. With no exception, relapse followed autologous stem cell transplantation in all patients, and brentuximab vedotin exposure varied. The study isolated CD8+ T cells from thawed PBMCs by magnetic negative selection. The sequencing here drew on CD8+ T cells from blood, taken at baseline. This TCR derives from a human donor with classical Hodgkin lymphoma.

CDR3 nucleotide sequence: TGCGCCAGCAGCCCGACCCCGGGACTAGCGGGAGAGGGAGATACGCAGTATTTT. This sequence encodes CASSPTPGLAGEGDTQYF. This chain connects TRBV5-1 to TRBJ2-3; 14 positions agree with TRBD2. The V gene end was trimmed by 4 bases and the J gene end by 5 bases; junction bases not matched to a gene: 12. The CDR3 is made up of 18 amino acids. Germline loops: CDR1 SGHRS, CDR2 YFSETQ.